The 19 T cell receptor beta chains below all came from one sample that was sequenced in a study of regulatory T cells in long-lasting Graves disease. Time point reported: persistent/refractory GD, antithyroid drugs over 5 years with positive TRAb. RNA extracted from PBMCs served as the sequencing template. Building the TCR beta libraries relied on iRepertoire HTBI primers, and CDR3 regions underwent Arm-PCR. Each CDR3 protein gets one entry after TCRdb re-called the multiplex PCR reads with MiXCR. Among 390,000 or so distinct CDR3 sequences, approximately 25% were seen once, and the ten largest hold about 29%. The input for sequencing was peripheral blood mononuclear cells (PBMCs), taken when the disease was refractory, from a patient treated with antithyroid drugs. The receptors were gathered from a woman aged 35 to 49 with Graves disease.

This clonotype was seen a few times. In DNA form, the CDR3 reads TGTGCCAGCAGCTTATATGACGGAATCAATCAGCCCCAGCATTTT. This translates into CASSLYDGINQPQHF. The chain joins TRBV7-2 to TRBJ1-5; D not certain. Trimming cost V 2 bases and J 3 bases, with 11 bases left between them. The CDR3 extends over 15 amino acids. Looked up from germline, CDR1 is SGHTA and CDR2 is FQGNSA.

The chain links TRBV6-1 to TRBJ1-1; no clear D gene. Trimming left V 7 bases short and J 4 bases short, with 19 bases between. Germline lookup yields CDR1 MNHNS and CDR2 SASEGT. The CDR3 totals 15 residues. The CDR3 here is CASTKRRDSTTEAFF. In DNA form, the CDR3 reads TGTGCCAGCACTAAGCGGAGGGATTCAACCACTGAAGCTTTCTTT.

The chain recombines TRBV5-5 with TRBJ2-2; D ambiguous. V lost 2 bases to trimming and J lost 6 bases, with 5 bases between them. The CDR3 is made up of 12 amino acids. CDR1 SGHKS and CDR2 YYEKEE come from the germline V gene (reference sequence). The CDR3 bases are TGTGCCAGCAGCTTATACCCCGGGGAGCTGTTTTTT. It encodes CASSLYPGELFF.

J is TRBJ2-7 and V is TRBV19; D uncertain. The V gene's germline CDR1 is LNHDA and CDR2 SQIVND (reference sequence). There are 13 residues in the CDR3. The V and J ends lost 3 bases and 6 bases respectively, with 12 bases between them. CDR3 DNA: TGTGCCAGTAGTATGAAATCCGGTTCCGAGCAGTACTTC. As protein: CASSMKSGSEQYF.

This rearrangement joins TRBV6-1 to TRBJ1-2; 9 bases fit TRBD1. The CDR3 is 15 amino acids. V shed 5 bases, J shed 8 bases, and the junction held 12 bases outside the gene matches. Germline-derived CDR1 and CDR2 are MNHNS and SASEGT. The CDR3 region has the DNA TGTGCCAGCAGTCGGGACAGGGCCTCTAAGAACGGCTACACCTTC. It encodes CASSRDRASKNGYTF.

The table lists this clonotype with many counts. The chain joins TRBV12-3 or TRBV12-4 to TRBJ1-1; D unclear. V was trimmed by 6 bases and J by 8 bases, leaving 16 bases between them. CDR3 length: 13 residues. CDR3 sequence: CASSAASREEAFF. In DNA, the CDR3 is TGTGCCAGCAGCGCAGCTTCGAGGGAGGAAGCTTTCTTT.

V and J are TRBV11-2 and TRBJ2-3; D possibly corresponds to TRBD2 (6 bases). The CDR3 loop spans 15 amino acids. Trimming stripped 2 bases from V and 4 bases from J, with 13 bases between. The germline V gene encodes CDR1 SGHAT and CDR2 FQNNGV. The CDR3 is CASSLIREFPDTQYF. CDR3 bases: TGTGCCAGCAGCTTAATACGGGAGTTTCCAGATACGCAGTATTTT.

This clonotype was found many times. The CDR3 DNA reads TGCAGCGTTGAGGGACTAGTGGGAGAGACCCAGTACTTC. Amino acids: CSVEGLVGETQYF. The rearrangement joins TRBV29-1 to TRBJ2-5; 8 bases agree with TRBD2. CDR3 size: 13 residues. The V gene end was trimmed by 3 bases and the J gene end by 4 bases; junction bases not matched to a gene: 4. The V gene's germline CDR1 is SQVTM and CDR2 ANQGSEA.

This clonotype was seen more than once but under ten times. V gene TRBV7-8 combines with J gene TRBJ2-7; TRBD1 agrees at 7 bases. Trimming cost V 4 bases and J 1 base; bases outside gene matches: 7. CDR1 SGHVS and CDR2 FQNEAQ come from the germline V gene. This CDR3 comprises 15 residues. This chain's CDR3 is CASSSRGTVSYEQYF. In DNA, the CDR3 is TGTGCCAGCAGCTCGCGAGGGACAGTGTCCTACGAGCAGTACTTC.

This clonotype has more than one count but fewer than ten. The V call is TRBV11-2, the J call TRBJ1-2, with D perhaps matching TRBD1 (6 bases). The CDR3 is made up of 16 amino acids. Deletions cut 5 bases from V and 2 bases from J, with 18 bases between. CDR1 is SGHAT, CDR2 FQNNGV, per germline. DNA of the CDR3: TGTGCCAGCAGCCCCCGTGGGGGGGCCCAAAACTATGGCTACACCTTC. Its protein is CASSPRGGAQNYGYTF. The full variable domain, its missing parts supplied by reference TRBV11-2 and TRBJ1-2, is EAGVAQSPRYKIIEKRQSVAFWCNPISGHATLYWYQQILGQGPKLLIQFQNNGVVDDSQLPKDRFSAERLKGVDSTLKIQPAKLEDSAVYLCASSPRGGAQNYGYTFGSGTRLTVV.

The chain recombines TRBV20-1 with TRBJ1-4, with D possibly TRBD1 on 5 matching bases. There are 15 residues in the CDR3. Trimming removed 1 base from V and 0 bases from J, with 9 bases in between. Germline V gene lookup returns CDR1 DFQATT and CDR2 SNEGSKA (reference sequence). The CDR3 nucleotides read TGCAGTGCTAGAGTTGACAGTGCAACTAATGAAAAACTGTTTTTT. Translation: CSARVDSATNEKLFF.

The sample holds one count of this clonotype. The rearrangement joins TRBV14 to TRBJ1-1; D call uncertain. This CDR3 region has 13 residues. Trimming left V 2 bases short and J 1 base short, with 5 bases between. The germline V gene has CDR1 SGHDN and CDR2 FVKESK. CDR3 DNA: TGTGCCAGCAGCCAATTGGGGAACACTGAAGCTTTCTTT. This encodes CASSQLGNTEAFF.

The table lists this clonotype with a few counts. The V and J genes are TRBV5-1 and TRBJ2-7; D gene unclear. Trimming removed 1 base at V and 3 bases at J, with 8 bases between. This CDR3 is built from 13 residues. Per germline, CDR1 SGHRS and CDR2 YFSETQ. As DNA, the CDR3 is TGCGCCAGCAGCTTGTCAAGCTTCTACGAGCAGTACTTC. Protein sequence: CASSLSSFYEQYF.

The chain combines TRBV7-3 with TRBJ2-2; 7 bases match TRBD2. CDR3 length: 13 amino acids. V lost 5 bases and J lost 6; bases outside the gene matches: 3. Germline V CDR1 and CDR2: SGHTA, FQGTGA. The CDR3 spells CASSPREAGELFF. CDR3 sequence (DNA): TGTGCCAGCAGCCCCCGGGAGGCCGGGGAGCTGTTTTTT.

J is TRBJ2-3 and V is TRBV15; no firm D call. The germline CDR1 and CDR2 sequences are LNHNV and YYDKDF (reference sequence). This CDR3 contains 15 residues. The V gene lost 5 bases and the J gene lost 7 bases, with 19 bases spanning the gap. The CDR3 coding sequence is TGTGCCACCAGCGGCCGGGCCCTACTCGCTAATACGCAGTATTTT. It translates to CATSGRALLANTQYF.

This clonotype was recorded many times. The genes are TRBV28 and TRBJ1-1; no clear D gene. V was cut by 2 bases and J by 0 bases, with 4 bases left in between. From germline, CDR1 is MDHEN and CDR2 SYDVKM. There are 13 residues in the CDR3. The CDR3 bases are TGTGCCAGCAGTTTACCTATGAACACTGAAGCTTTCTTT. Amino acid sequence: CASSLPMNTEAFF.

This clonotype was observed a few times. The rearrangement links TRBV28 to TRBJ1-1; no firm D call. Germline V gives CDR1 MDHEN, CDR2 SYDVKM. CDR3 length equals 12 residues. Between the trimmed V and J ends, which lost 8 bases and 1 base, there was a span of 8 bases. Here the CDR3 reads CASGLQNTEAFF. The DNA of the CDR3 is TGTGCCAGCGGACTCCAGAACACTGAAGCTTTCTTT.

This clonotype was detected ten times or more. The chain couples TRBV7-9 to TRBJ1-4, with D possibly TRBD1 on 6 matching bases. This CDR3 region has 15 residues. Deletions cut 5 bases from V and 3 bases from J, with 13 bases between. Germline V CDR1 and CDR2: SEHNR, FQNEAQ (reference sequence). CDR3 protein: CASSPLQGSNEKLFF. The CDR3 bases are TGTGCCAGCAGCCCACTACAGGGATCTAATGAAAAACTGTTTTTT.

In regard to this clonotype: A much larger clone is a single base away; this may be a read error. V usage is TRBV12-3 or TRBV12-4 and J usage is TRBJ1-4; D might be TRBD1 (5 bases). Trimming cost V 3 bases and J 10 bases, with 15 bases left between them. The CDR3 sequence is 14 residues long. The CDR3 sequence is CASSFGRGTRKLFF. Written as DNA, the CDR3 is TGTGCCAGCAGTTTCGGACGGGGGACGCGAAAACTGTTTTTT.